One sample yielded the 14 T cell receptor beta chains listed below, sequenced in a study of blood T cell repertoires in COVID-19 (dated by TCRdb to 2020 to 2021). The receptor library was made with the immunoSEQ multiplex PCR assay. What TCRdb holds here is the immuneACCESS table cut down to in-frame rearrangements. Part of the clones is not present; checked against another copy, under half of the missing clones reflect an unresolved V gene, and the others are unexplained. The sample data list approximately 180,000 clones, and more than 75% of these were observed just once. About 6.3% of the sample lies in the top ten. Sequencing was performed on peripheral blood. These receptor sequences come from a man aged 40-49 years with active or convalescent COVID-19.

The V call is TRBV4-2, the J call TRBJ2-1, with D perhaps matching TRBD2 (5 bases). Germline assignment: CDR1 LGHNA and CDR2 YNFKEQ. CDR3 length: 13 amino acids. V lost 1 base to trimming and J lost 12 bases, with 13 bases between them. CDR3 sequence: CASSQGPLAGQFF. The CDR3 DNA follows: TGTGCCAGCAGCCAAGGTCCCCTTGCGGGGCAGTTCTTC.

V gene TRBV7-9 combines with J gene TRBJ1-1; 9 nucleotides align to TRBD1. Germline V gives CDR1 SEHNR, CDR2 FQNEAQ (reference sequence). The CDR3 runs to 18 residues. The V segment lost 5 bases and the J segment 1 base; nucleotides outside the gene matches: 14. The CDR3 here is CASSRRDSPGQGNTEAFF. CDR3 sequence (DNA): TGTGCCAGCAGCCGCAGGGACTCACCGGGACAGGGGAACACTGAAGCTTTCTTT.

On this clone: The junction shows a germline mismatch at one end, possibly a read error. The genes are TRBV7-3 and TRBJ2-2, with 9 nucleotides matching TRBD1. The CDR3 runs to 16 residues. Germline V CDR1 and CDR2: SGHTA, FQGTGA. DNA of the CDR3: TGTGCCAGCAGCCTAACATCCGGGACAGGGCCTGGGGAGCTGTTTTTT. It specifies CASSLTSGTGPGELFF. Based on the CDR3 plus reference TRBV7-3 and TRBJ2-2, the full variable domain is GAGVSQTPSNKVTEKGKYVELRCDPISGHTALYWYRQSLGQGPEFLIYFQGTGAADDSGLPNDRFFAVRPEGSVSTLKIQRTERGDSAVYLCASSLTSGTGPGELFFGEGSRLTVL.

The J gene is TRBJ1-3, the V gene TRBV10-2, with TRBD1 as a possible D gene (5 bases). This CDR3 contains 18 residues. V was cut by 2 bases and J by 0 bases, with 17 bases left in between. The germline V gene encodes CDR1 WSHSY and CDR2 SAAADI. CDR3 protein: CASSELWRGGNSGNTIYF. The CDR3, as DNA: TGCGCCAGCAGTGAGCTGTGGCGGGGGGGAAACTCTGGAAACACCATATATTTT.

This sequence joins TRBV5-1 and TRBJ2-5; 7 bases line up with TRBD1. Losses at the gene ends were 2 bases for V and 0 bases for J; bases not matched to a gene: 1. CDR3 size: 14 residues. The germline gives CDR1 SGHRS, CDR2 YFSETQ. CDR3 DNA sequence: TGCGCCAGCAGCTTTACAGGGGACCAAGAGACCCAGTACTTC. Protein product: CASSFTGDQETQYF.

This rearrangement joins TRBV2 to TRBJ2-7, with 8 bases fitting TRBD1. The CDR3 loop spans 14 amino acids. Germline V gene data show CDR1 as SNHLY and CDR2 as FYNNEI. With 7 bases clipped from V and 5 bases from J, the junction kept 10 bases outside the gene matches. The CDR3 nucleotides are TGTGCCAGCATACGCGACAGGGGCACCGACGAGCAGTACTTC. Encoded protein: CASIRDRGTDEQYF.

The J gene is TRBJ2-7, the V gene TRBV5-1, with 7 bases matching TRBD1. The V and J ends lost 3 bases and 1 base, in that order; junction bases with no gene match: 4. From germline, CDR1 is SGHRS and CDR2 YFSETQ. There are 14 residues in the CDR3. CDR3 sequence (DNA): TGCGCCAGCAGCTCTGAGGGGGCATCCTACGAGCAGTACTTC. As protein: CASSSEGASYEQYF.

The chain employs TRBV13 and TRBJ1-5; 7 nucleotides line up with TRBD1. In germline, CDR1 is PRHDT, CDR2 FYEKMQ (reference sequence). CDR3 size: 18 residues. V lost 4 bases and J lost 0; bases outside the gene matches: 12. CDR3 region: CASSSSGTAAYSNQPQHF. The CDR3, as DNA: TGTGCCAGCAGCTCCTCCGGGACAGCGGCTTATAGCAATCAGCCCCAGCATTTT.

The chain recombines TRBV27 with TRBJ1-6; D unresolved. Trimming took 4 bases from V and 10 from J, leaving 14 bases between them. This CDR3 is built from 14 residues. Germline V gene lookup returns CDR1 MNHEY and CDR2 SMNVEV (reference sequence). The CDR3: CASSSGVPYSPLHF. The CDR3 DNA reads as TGTGCCAGCAGTTCCGGAGTACCCTACTCACCCCTCCACTTT.

V is TRBV15 and J is TRBJ1-4, with D unresolved. V was cut by 0 bases and J by 7 bases, with 6 bases left in between. This CDR3 spans 13 amino acids. CDR1 and CDR2 from the germline V gene are LNHNV and YYDKDF (reference sequence). The CDR3 region is CATSRDPVEKLFF. The CDR3 bases are TGTGCCACCAGCAGAGACCCAGTTGAAAAACTGTTTTTT.

This chain joins TRBV10-3 and TRBJ1-1, with TRBD1 matching over 8 bases. CDR3 length equals 14 residues. From germline, CDR1 is ENHRY and CDR2 SYGVKD. Trimming removed 4 bases from V and 4 bases from J; junction bases left unmatched: 5. The CDR3 sequence is CAISGGQGTTEAFF. CDR3 in DNA: TGTGCCATCAGTGGAGGACAGGGAACCACTGAAGCTTTCTTT.

The CDR3 loop reads CASSPRVGVTEAFF. The CDR3 nucleotides read TGTGCCAGCAGTCCCCGGGTAGGAGTAACTGAAGCTTTCTTT. The chain links TRBV6-5 to TRBJ1-1; D not resolved. In germline, CDR1 is MNHEY, CDR2 SVGAGI. The CDR3 is 14 residues long. V was cut by 5 bases and J by 5 bases, with 15 bases left in between.

The V gene is TRBV9, the J gene TRBJ2-1; TRBD2 agrees at 8 bases. This CDR3 region has 15 residues. The germline gives CDR1 SGDLS, CDR2 YYNGEE. V gave up 2 bases and J gave up 4 bases; unmatched junction bases: 5. The CDR3 is CASSVSGARYNEQFF. CDR3 DNA: TGTGCCAGCAGCGTTAGCGGGGCGCGATACAATGAGCAGTTCTTC. Complete variable domain (other parts from reference TRBV9 and TRBJ2-1): DSGVTQTPKHLITATGQRVTLRCSPRSGDLSVYWYQQSLDQGLQFLIQYYNGEERAKGNILERFSAQQFPDLHSELNLSSLELGDSALYFCASSVSGARYNEQFFGPGTRLTVL.

This chain joins TRBV27 and TRBJ1-2; TRBD1 agrees at 8 bases. Germline V gene sequence: CDR1 MNHEY, CDR2 SMNVEV (reference sequence). With V trimmed by 5 bases and J by 5 bases, 16 bases remained unmatched. This CDR3 comprises 17 residues. CDR3 sequence: CASSPRSGQGAPYGYTF. The CDR3 region has the DNA TGTGCCAGCAGTCCCAGGTCAGGGCAGGGGGCACCTTATGGCTACACCTTC.